The source of this T cell receptor (beta chain) is a study of human T cells and chemical hapten exposure. By sample share, this clonotype is medium-sized. Time point specified: patch test 3, about 24 weeks after DPC sensitization. As for treatment: therapeutic diphenylcyclopropenone sensitization with weekly scalp DPC. Extraction yielded total RNA from whole blood (unfractionated). A single record per CDR3 protein comes from TCRdb applying MiXCR to the RACE reads. The table shows roughly 38,000 distinct CDR3 sequences, with more than 8% occurring only once. The source is a man aged 50-59 years with alopecia areata. Some clones in this sample may be carry-over from other donors' samples. Sample: whole blood, taken in connection with sensitization to the hapten diphenylcyclopropenone (DPC).

CDR3 region: CSAPPGPERDTQYF. The CDR3 DNA sequence: TGCAGTGCTCCGCCGGGACCGGAAAGGGATACGCAGTATTTT. The chain combines TRBV20-1 with TRBJ2-3; D is possibly TRBD1 or TRBD2 (5 bases each). This CDR3 region has 14 residues. Looked up from germline, CDR1 is DFQATT and CDR2 is SNEGSKA (reference sequence). V lost 5 bases and J lost 6, with 18 bases in between.